This TCR beta chain was identified during a study of tumor-infiltrating lymphocytes in primary liver carcinoma. Study information: Tumor lesions were T1-T3 N0M0 and spanned about 4 to 11 cm. The study's findings and limits: Tumor samples exhibited a significantly greater top-250-clone fraction than blood samples (p = 0.039).

The researchers produced TCR beta cDNA from roughly 550 ng total RNA with a constant-region primer. Three nested multiplex PCR rounds, a slightly modified ARM-PCR method, built the TCR beta libraries. TRBV1-TRBV30 forward primers paired with a C-beta reverse primer were used in the first two PCR rounds, which ran approximately 10 cycles each. TCRdb re-called the multiplex PCR reads with MiXCR, one entry per CDR3 protein. The sample lists about 120,000 distinct CDR3 sequences, about two thirds seen once, with 8.1% in the top ten. Without any cell sorting, about 18-30 mg of bulk tissue yielded co-extracted RNA and DNA. At sampling, these chronic HBV carriers had received no treatment. Concerning this clonotype: Its antigen is unknown. It is likely a read error, because the conserved phenylalanine at the end of the CDR3 is missing.

Germline CDR1 and CDR2: MNHEY and SVGAGI. This CDR3 comprises 14 residues. V is TRBV6-5 and J is TRBJ1-1; tentatively, D is TRBD1 (6 bases). What was sequenced was tumor-adjacent normal liver tissue. This sequence was found in a woman aged 55-69 years with primary liver carcinoma and hepatitis B virus infection. CDR3 in amino acids: CAGNDAGVKTEAFL. The CDR3 DNA reads TGTGCCGGCAACGACGCAGGGGTGAAAACTGAAGCTTTCCTT.